These 13 T cell receptor beta chains came from one sample sequenced in a study of patients and donors after allogeneic stem cell transplantation (TCRdb year 2020). Library preparation was by RT-PCR. Sequencing relied on a NextSeq 550. Clones were called with MiXCR by TCRdb after fastp trimmed the public reads at Q25, and only in-frame beta chains were retained. Under each unique CDR3 protein, matching rows form one entry showing the most common genes and DNA. The sample table contains about 74,000 distinct CDR3 sequences; only one count was recorded for around a quarter of them. The ten largest account for about 25% of the sample. Sequencing was performed on blood, either unsorted or a sorted T cell fraction (not recorded which). The receptors shown here come from a human donor who was either an allogeneic HSCT recipient or a stem cell or donor lymphocyte infusion donor (not recorded which). It is not recorded whose cells these are; they may come from a transplant donor.

This clonotype came up a few times. Germline and junction disagree at one end, which may indicate a read error. The chain has TRBV27 and TRBJ2-2; D possibly corresponds to TRBD2 (6 bases). The CDR3 is 14 amino acids. Germline values: CDR1 MNHEY, CDR2 SMNVEV (reference sequence). The CDR3 region is CASRFRGSTGELFF. CDR3 nucleotide sequence: TGTGCCAGCCGTTTTCGGGGGAGCACCGGGGAGCTGTTTTTT.

Only a few counts were recorded for this clonotype. V gene TRBV6-5 combines with J gene TRBJ1-2; no clear D. The germline V and J ends were trimmed by 6 bases and 8 bases, with 22 bases remaining between them. This CDR3 has 15 residues. Germline V gene sequence: CDR1 MNHEY, CDR2 SVGAGI. The CDR3 bases are TGTGCCAGCAGGAGCCGCGGGAGCTCGATCGGCGGCTACACCTTC. It yields the protein CASRSRGSSIGGYTF.

The rearrangement links TRBV10-3 to TRBJ2-7, with D possibly matching TRBD1 (5 bases). Germline values: CDR1 ENHRY, CDR2 SYGVKD. This CDR3 is 14 amino acids long. Trimming cost V 6 bases and J 2 bases, with 14 bases left between them. The CDR3, as DNA: TGTGCCATCAGGCGGACAAAGGCCCCCTACGAGCAGTACTTC. It specifies CAIRRTKAPYEQYF.

In its sample, this clonotype was seen a few times. The chain joins TRBV9 to TRBJ1-1, with TRBD1 matching over 7 bases. This CDR3 has 15 amino acids. Trimming at V came to 0 bases and at J to 5 bases, leaving 7 bases not matched to a gene. Looked up from germline, CDR1 is SGDLS and CDR2 is YYNGEE. In DNA, the CDR3 is TGTGCCAGCAGCGTAGTCCCCAGGGGGGCGACTGAAGCTTTCTTT. Protein sequence: CASSVVPRGATEAFF.

The chain uses TRBV29-1 and TRBJ1-1; maybe TRBD1 (5 bases). Between the trimmed V and J ends, which lost 0 bases and 11 bases, there was a span of 13 bases. The CDR3 has 12 residues. CDR1 and CDR2 (germline): SQVTM, ANQGSEA. The CDR3 protein is CSVEELPGPAFF. CDR3 sequence (DNA): TGCAGCGTTGAAGAGCTACCGGGACCGGCTTTCTTT. The full variable domain, rest sourced from reference TRBV29-1 and TRBJ1-1, is SAVISQKPSRDICQRGTSLTIQCQVDSQVTMMFWYRQQPGQSLTLIATANQGSEATYESGFVIDKFPISRPNLTFSTLTVSNMSPEDSSIYLCSVEELPGPAFFGQGTRLTVV.

This clonotype was counted between two and nine times. The gene calls are TRBV18 and TRBJ1-4; D gene ambiguous. V dropped 0 bases and J dropped 7 bases, with 12 bases sitting between them. From germline, CDR1 is KGHSH and CDR2 LQKENI. The CDR3 is 15 residues long. The CDR3, as DNA: TGTGCCAGCTCACCACCAGGGTCGTTGGGTGAAAAACTGTTTTTT. It encodes CASSPPGSLGEKLFF. The full variable domain, its missing parts supplied by reference TRBV18 and TRBJ1-4, is NAGVMQNPRHLVRRRGQEARLRCSPMKGHSHVYWYRQLPEEGLKFMVYLQKENIIDESGMPKERFSAEFPKEGPSILRIQQVVRGDSAAYFCASSPPGSLGEKLFFGSGTQLSVL.

The chain employs TRBV7-9 and TRBJ2-3, with D uncertain. The CDR3 covers 15 residues. Germline loops: CDR1 SEHNR, CDR2 FQNEAQ (reference sequence). V was clipped by 4 bases and J by 2 bases, with 13 bases between them. The CDR3 region is CASSSMDGLTDTQYF. The CDR3 DNA is TGTGCCAGCAGCTCAATGGACGGGCTCACAGATACGCAGTATTTT.

This chain joins TRBV27 and TRBJ1-1; perhaps TRBD1 as D (5 bases). Trimming shortened V by 3 bases and J by 1 base, and 9 bases separated the two germline ends. Germline V CDR1 and CDR2: MNHEY, SMNVEV (reference sequence). The CDR3 covers 14 residues. CDR3 residues: CASSLGGRNTEAFF. CDR3 DNA: TGTGCCAGCAGTTTGGGGGGGAGGAACACTGAAGCTTTCTTT.

This clonotype was counted a few times. The chain combines TRBV20-1 with TRBJ1-5; possible D gene TRBD1, 5 bases. CDR3 length: 14 amino acids. V lost 5 bases to trimming and J lost 4 bases, with 15 bases between them. Germline loops: CDR1 DFQATT, CDR2 SNEGSKA (reference sequence). The CDR3 protein is CSAALGHLNQPQHF. The DNA for the CDR3 is TGCAGTGCTGCCCTAGGACACCTAAATCAGCCCCAGCATTTT.

This clonotype was observed a handful of times. The chain is built from TRBV20-1 and TRBJ2-7; no reliable D call. This CDR3 region has 12 residues. The ends were cut back, 1 base at V and 2 bases at J, with 6 bases in the middle. CDR1 DFQATT and CDR2 SNEGSKA come from the germline V gene (reference sequence). The chain's CDR3 is CSARGFPYEQYF. The CDR3 region has the DNA TGCAGTGCTAGAGGGTTTCCCTACGAGCAGTACTTC.

This clonotype was recorded a few times. The gene calls are TRBV24-1 and TRBJ2-1, with 7 bases identical to TRBD2. Germline V gives CDR1 KGHDR, CDR2 SFDVKD. V was pared by 1 base and J by 5 bases, with 7 bases of the junction left unmatched. CDR3 length: 16 residues. CDR3 in DNA: TGTGCCACCAGTGATTTCCCCGAGACTAGCAACAATGAGCAGTTCTTC. It translates to CATSDFPETSNNEQFF.

V usage is TRBV5-1 and J usage is TRBJ1-1; unclear D gene. There are 16 residues in the CDR3. The germline V gene encodes CDR1 SGHRS and CDR2 YFSETQ. The germline V and J ends were trimmed by 0 bases and 1 base, with 13 bases remaining between them. DNA for the CDR3: TGCGCCAGCAGCTTGGATCGAGGTGTGAAGAACACTGAAGCTTTCTTT. This translates into CASSLDRGVKNTEAFF.

V and J are TRBV6-1 and TRBJ1-2; D is unclear. The V end was cut by 4 bases, the J end by 4 bases, with 10 bases between. The CDR3 is 13 amino acids. In germline, CDR1 is MNHNS, CDR2 SASEGT. The CDR3 region is CASSAPQSYGYTF. In nucleotides, the CDR3 is TGTGCCAGCAGTGCCCCCCAGTCCTATGGCTACACCTTC.